This entry is about one TCR beta chain. This sample was taken from a study of cytomegalovirus exposure and HLA in healthy donors. Germline V gene sequence: CDR1 LGHNA, CDR2 YSLEER. There are 16 residues in the CDR3. V lost 0 bases, J lost 7 bases, and 13 bases lay in between. PCR involved 60 Vbeta and 13 Jbeta primers. Libraries were prepared by immunoSEQ multiplex PCR; TCRdb keeps only in-frame clonotypes and omits some of them. The table shows around 110,000 clones, with around 62% occurring only once. Sequencing input: PBMCs. The chain couples TRBV4-3 to TRBJ1-6; D perhaps matches TRBD1 (5 bases). This receptor was taken from a woman aged 40-49 years in good health and CMV-seropositive. The CDR3 DNA sequence: TGCGCCAGCAGCCAAGAGGGTGCAGGGAACAATTCACCCCTCCACTTT. Translation gives CASSQEGAGNNSPLHF.